This TCR beta chain was identified in a study of blood T cell repertoires in COVID-19. Using immunoSEQ multiplex PCR, the repertoire was profiled, and TCRdb retains in-frame clones only, with some absent. The data contain about 130,000 clones, roughly 80% of them singletons. The TCR was taken from a man aged 55 to 70 who had recovered from COVID-19. The sample was peripheral blood.

The CDR3 bases are TGTGCCACCAGTGAAACCGGAGGGATCCAAGAGACCCAGTACTTC. This codes for CATSETGGIQETQYF. The chain has TRBV24-1 and TRBJ2-5; D might be TRBD2 (6 bases). Germline V CDR1 and CDR2: KGHDR, SFDVKD. V was trimmed by 4 bases and J by 1 base, leaving 12 bases between them. The CDR3 is 15 amino acids.